The clone carrying this T cell receptor beta chain was recorded at least ten times. The target antigen is unknown. This sample was included in a study of regulatory T cells in long-lasting Graves disease. General observations from the study: Gene preferences differed: TRBV28, TRBJ1-2, TRBJ2-5 in persistent cases.

The CDR3 covers 16 residues. Unmatched junction bases numbered 14, after V lost 5 bases and J lost 5 bases. The germline CDR1 and CDR2 sequences are MNHNS and SASEGT. The time point was: newly diagnosed GD, antithyroid drugs for less than 3 months. Extracted RNA from PBMCs served as the source of the TCR library. With iRepertoire HTBI primers and Arm-PCR of CDR3 regions, TCR beta libraries were built. MiXCR, run by TCRdb on the multiplex PCR reads, gives a single entry per CDR3 protein. The table has about 240,000 distinct CDR3 sequences, around 20% seen once. Source: peripheral blood mononuclear cells (PBMCs), taken at new diagnosis, from a patient treated with antithyroid drugs. The TCR comes from a female donor with Graves disease. J is TRBJ2-7 and V is TRBV6-1, with 8 bases aligning to TRBD1. DNA for the CDR3: TGTGCCAGCAGTCCTCGAACCGGGACAGGAAGTAACGAGCAGTACTTC. It yields the protein CASSPRTGTGSNEQYF.